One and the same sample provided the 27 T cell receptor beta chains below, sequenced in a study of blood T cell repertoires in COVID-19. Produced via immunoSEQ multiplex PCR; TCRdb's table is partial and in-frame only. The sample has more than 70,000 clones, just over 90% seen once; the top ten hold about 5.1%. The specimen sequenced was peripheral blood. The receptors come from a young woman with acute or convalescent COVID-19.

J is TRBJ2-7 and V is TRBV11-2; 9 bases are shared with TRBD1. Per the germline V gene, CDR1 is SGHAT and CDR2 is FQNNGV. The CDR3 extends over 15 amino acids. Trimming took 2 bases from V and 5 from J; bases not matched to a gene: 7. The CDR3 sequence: CASSLLGQGGHEQYF. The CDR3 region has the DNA TGTGCCAGCAGCTTATTGGGACAGGGAGGCCACGAGCAGTACTTC.

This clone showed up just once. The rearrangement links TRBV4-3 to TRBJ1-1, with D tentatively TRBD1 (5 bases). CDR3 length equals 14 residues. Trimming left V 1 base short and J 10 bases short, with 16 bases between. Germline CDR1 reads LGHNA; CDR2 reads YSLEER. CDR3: CASSQGAHPRGAFF. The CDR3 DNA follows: TGCGCCAGCAGCCAAGGCGCACATCCTAGGGGAGCTTTCTTT.

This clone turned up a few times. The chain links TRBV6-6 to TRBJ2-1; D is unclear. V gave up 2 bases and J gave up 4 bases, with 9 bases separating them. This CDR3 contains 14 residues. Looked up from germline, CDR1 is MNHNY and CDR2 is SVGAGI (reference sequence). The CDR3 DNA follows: TGTGCCAGCAGTTACCCCATCAGTTACAATGAGCAGTTCTTC. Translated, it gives CASSYPISYNEQFF.

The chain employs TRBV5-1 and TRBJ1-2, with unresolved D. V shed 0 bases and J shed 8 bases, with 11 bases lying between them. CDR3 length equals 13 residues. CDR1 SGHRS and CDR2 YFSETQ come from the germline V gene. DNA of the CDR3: TGCGCCAGCAGCTTGGCCAACGGGGAGGGCTACACCTTC. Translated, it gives CASSLANGEGYTF.

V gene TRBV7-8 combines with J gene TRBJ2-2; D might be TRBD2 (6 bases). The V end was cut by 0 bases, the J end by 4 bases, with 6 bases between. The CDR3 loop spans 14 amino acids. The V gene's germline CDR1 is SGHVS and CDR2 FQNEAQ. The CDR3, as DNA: TGTGCCAGCAGCTTAGCGGGGGGCACCGGGGAGCTGTTTTTT. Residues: CASSLAGGTGELFF.

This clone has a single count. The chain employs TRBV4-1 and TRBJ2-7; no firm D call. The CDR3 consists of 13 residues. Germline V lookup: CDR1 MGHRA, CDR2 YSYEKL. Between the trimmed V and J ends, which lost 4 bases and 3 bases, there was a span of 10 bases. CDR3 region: CASSPGTFYEQYF. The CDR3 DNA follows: TGCGCCAGCAGCCCCGGTACTTTCTACGAGCAGTACTTC.

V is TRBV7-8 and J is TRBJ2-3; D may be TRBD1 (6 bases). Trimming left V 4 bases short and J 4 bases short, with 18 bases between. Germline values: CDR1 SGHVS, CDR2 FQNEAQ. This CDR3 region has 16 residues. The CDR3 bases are TGTGCCAGCAGCTCTAGGACAGTGGGGATTCCAGATACGCAGTATTTT. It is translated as CASSSRTVGIPDTQYF.

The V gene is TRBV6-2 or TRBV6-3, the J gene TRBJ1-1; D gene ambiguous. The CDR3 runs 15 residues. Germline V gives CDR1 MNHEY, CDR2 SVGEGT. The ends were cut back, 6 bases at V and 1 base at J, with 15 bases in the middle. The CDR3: CASSLHQVSNTEAFF. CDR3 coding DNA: TGTGCCAGCAGCCTCCATCAGGTTTCGAACACTGAAGCTTTCTTT.

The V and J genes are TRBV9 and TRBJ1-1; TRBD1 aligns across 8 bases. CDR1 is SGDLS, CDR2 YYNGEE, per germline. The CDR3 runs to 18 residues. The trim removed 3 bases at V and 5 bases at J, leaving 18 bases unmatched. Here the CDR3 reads CASSGGRQGAGLVTEAFF. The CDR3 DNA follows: TGTGCCAGCAGCGGAGGCCGGCAGGGGGCGGGATTGGTGACTGAAGCTTTCTTT.

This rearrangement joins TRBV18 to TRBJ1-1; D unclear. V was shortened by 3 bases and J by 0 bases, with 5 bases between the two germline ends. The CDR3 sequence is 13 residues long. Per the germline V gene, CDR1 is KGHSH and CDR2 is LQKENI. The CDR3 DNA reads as TGTGCCAGCTCACCTACGGTGAACACTGAAGCTTTCTTT. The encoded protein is CASSPTVNTEAFF.

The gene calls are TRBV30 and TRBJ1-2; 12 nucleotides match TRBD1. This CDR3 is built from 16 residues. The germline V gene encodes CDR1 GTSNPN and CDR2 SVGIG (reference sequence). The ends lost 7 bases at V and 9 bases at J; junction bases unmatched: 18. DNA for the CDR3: TGTGCCTCCTCCCGGATTTGGGGACAGGGGGCCGGGAGCTACACCTTC. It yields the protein CASSRIWGQGAGSYTF.

CDR3 amino acids: CASSRGAGGYTF. The CDR3 nucleotides read TGTGCCAGCAGCCGTGGCGCAGGCGGCTACACCTTC. V usage is TRBV3-1 (or the pseudogene TRBV3-2) and J usage is TRBJ1-2; unclear D gene. Germline CDR1 LGHDT, CDR2 YNNKEL (reference sequence). V dropped 4 bases and J dropped 8 bases, with 11 bases sitting between them. This CDR3 has 12 residues.

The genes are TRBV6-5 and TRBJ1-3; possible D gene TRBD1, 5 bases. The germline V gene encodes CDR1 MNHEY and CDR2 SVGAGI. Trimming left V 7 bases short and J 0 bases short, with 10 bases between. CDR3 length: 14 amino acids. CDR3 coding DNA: TGTGCCAGCACCGGGGGAGGCTCTGGAAACACCATATATTTT. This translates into CASTGGGSGNTIYF.

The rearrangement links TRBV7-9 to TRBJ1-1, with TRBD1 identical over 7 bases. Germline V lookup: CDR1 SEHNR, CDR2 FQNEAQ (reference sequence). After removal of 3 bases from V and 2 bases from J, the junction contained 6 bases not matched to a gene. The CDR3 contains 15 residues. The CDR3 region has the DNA TGTGCCAGCAGCTTGTACAGGGACAGTAACACTGAAGCTTTCTTT. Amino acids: CASSLYRDSNTEAFF. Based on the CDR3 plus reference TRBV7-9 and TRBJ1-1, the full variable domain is DTGVSQNPRHKITKRGQNVTFRCDPISEHNRLYWYRQTLGQGPEFLTYFQNEAQLEKSRLLSDRFSAERPKGSFSTLEIQRTEQGDSAMYLCASSLYRDSNTEAFFGQGTRLTVV.

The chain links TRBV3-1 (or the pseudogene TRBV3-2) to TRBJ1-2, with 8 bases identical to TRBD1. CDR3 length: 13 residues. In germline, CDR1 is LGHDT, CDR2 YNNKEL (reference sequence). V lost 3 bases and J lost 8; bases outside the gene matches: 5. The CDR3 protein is CASSQTGAKGYTF. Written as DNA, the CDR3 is TGTGCCAGCAGCCAGACAGGGGCGAAGGGCTACACCTTC.

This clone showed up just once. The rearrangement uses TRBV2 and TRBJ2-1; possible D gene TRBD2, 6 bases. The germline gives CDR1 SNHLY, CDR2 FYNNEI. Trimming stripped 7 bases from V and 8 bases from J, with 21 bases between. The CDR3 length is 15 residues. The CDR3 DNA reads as TGTGCCAGCAATTTTGGGGGGTCCGGATCGGATGAGCAGTTCTTC. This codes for CASNFGGSGSDEQFF. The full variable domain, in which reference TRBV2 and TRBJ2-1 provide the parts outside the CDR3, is EPEVTQTPSHQVTQMGQEVILRCVPISNHLYFYWYRQILGQKVEFLVSFYNNEISEKSEIFDDQFSVERPDGSNFTLKIRSTKLEDSAMYFCASNFGGSGSDEQFFGPGTRLTVL.

This CDR3 reads CASTSGFITDTQYF. CDR3 coding DNA: TGTGCCAGCACTAGCGGGTTTATCACAGATACGCAGTATTTT. V and J are TRBV6-6 and TRBJ2-3, with TRBD2 identical over 8 bases. CDR1 and CDR2 (germline): MNHNY, SVGAGI (reference sequence). The CDR3 totals 14 residues. Germline trimming cut 7 bases from V and 2 bases from J; bases unmatched to any gene: 5.

CDR3 nucleotide sequence: TGCGCCAGCAGCCCGGGGACAGCCTCCTACGAGCAGTACTTC. Translation gives CASSPGTASYEQYF. The V call is TRBV5-1, the J call TRBJ2-7; 7 nucleotides align to TRBD1. The V gene end was trimmed by 4 bases and the J gene end by 0 bases; junction bases not matched to a gene: 4. The CDR3 loop spans 14 amino acids. The germline CDR1 and CDR2 sequences are SGHRS and YFSETQ.

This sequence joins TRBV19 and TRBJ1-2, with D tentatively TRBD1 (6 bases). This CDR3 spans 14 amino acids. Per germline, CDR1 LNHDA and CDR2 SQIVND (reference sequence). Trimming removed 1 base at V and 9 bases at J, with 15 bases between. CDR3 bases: TGTGCCAGTAGTATAGGAGCCGGGACATCGCGCTACACCTTC. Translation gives CASSIGAGTSRYTF.

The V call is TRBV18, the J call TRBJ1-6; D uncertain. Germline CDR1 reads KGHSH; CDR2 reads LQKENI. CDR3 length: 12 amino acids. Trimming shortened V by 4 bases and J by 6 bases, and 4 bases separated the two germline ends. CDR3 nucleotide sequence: TGTGCCAGCTCACTTCGTAATTCACCCCTCCACTTT. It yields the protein CASSLRNSPLHF.

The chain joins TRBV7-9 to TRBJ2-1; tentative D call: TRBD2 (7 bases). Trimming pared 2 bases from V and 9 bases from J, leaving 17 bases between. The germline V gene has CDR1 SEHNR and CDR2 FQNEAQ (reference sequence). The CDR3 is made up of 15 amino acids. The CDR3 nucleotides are TGTGCCAGCAGCTTACGGGGGGACACTGATTTTGAGCAGTTCTTC. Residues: CASSLRGDTDFEQFF.

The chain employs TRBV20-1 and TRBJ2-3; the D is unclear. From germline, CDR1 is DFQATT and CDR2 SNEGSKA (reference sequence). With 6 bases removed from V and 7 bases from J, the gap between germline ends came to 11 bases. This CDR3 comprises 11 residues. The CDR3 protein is CSALQQYTQYF. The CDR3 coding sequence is TGCAGTGCGTTACAGCAATATACGCAGTATTTT.

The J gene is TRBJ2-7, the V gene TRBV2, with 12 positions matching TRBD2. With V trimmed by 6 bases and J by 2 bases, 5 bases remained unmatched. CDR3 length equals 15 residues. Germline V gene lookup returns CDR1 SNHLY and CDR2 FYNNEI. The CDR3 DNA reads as TGTGCCAGCAGGCTAGCGGGAGGGGGCGCCTACGAGCAGTACTTC. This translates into CASRLAGGGAYEQYF.

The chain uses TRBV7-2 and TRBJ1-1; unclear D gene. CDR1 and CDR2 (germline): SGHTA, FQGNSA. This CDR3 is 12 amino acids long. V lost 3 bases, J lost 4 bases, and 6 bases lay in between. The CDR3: CASSLRATEAFF. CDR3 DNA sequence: TGTGCCAGCAGCTTGCGAGCCACTGAAGCTTTCTTT.

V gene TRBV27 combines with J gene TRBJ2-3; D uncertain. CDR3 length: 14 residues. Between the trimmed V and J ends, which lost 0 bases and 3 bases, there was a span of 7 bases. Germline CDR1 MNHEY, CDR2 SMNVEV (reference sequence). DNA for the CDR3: TGTGCCAGCAGTTTATCCCCCCGGACAGATACGCAGTATTTT. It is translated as CASSLSPRTDTQYF.

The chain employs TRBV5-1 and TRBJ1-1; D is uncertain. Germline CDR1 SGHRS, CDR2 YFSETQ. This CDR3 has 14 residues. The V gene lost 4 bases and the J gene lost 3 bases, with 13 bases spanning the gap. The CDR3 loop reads CASSPREADTEAFF. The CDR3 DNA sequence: TGCGCCAGCAGCCCCCGGGAGGCGGACACTGAAGCTTTCTTT.

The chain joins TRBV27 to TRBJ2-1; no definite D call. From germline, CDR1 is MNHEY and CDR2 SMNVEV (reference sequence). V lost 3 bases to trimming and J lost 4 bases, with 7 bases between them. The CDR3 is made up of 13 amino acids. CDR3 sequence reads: CASSLVSYNEQFF. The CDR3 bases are TGTGCCAGCAGTTTGGTCAGTTACAATGAGCAGTTCTTC.